The 21 T cell receptor beta chains listed next were all sequenced from one sample in a study of T-cell memory formation after mild COVID-19. One entry per CDR3 protein, called by TCRdb with MiXCR from the 5' RACE reads. This sample carries around 200,000 distinct CDR3 sequences, about 10% of them seen once, and the ten largest clones take around 3.3%. Sequences were obtained from PBMCs or a T cell subset sorted from them (not recorded which). The receptor source for this set is a man in his late teens or twenties who had mild COVID-19 (a few samples of this study predate the infection). Cell type and time point are not known.

The CDR3 is CASSNGCRGRLEQYV. The DNA of the CDR3 is TGTGCCAGCAGCAATGGATGCAGGGGGAGGCTCGAGCAGTACGTC. The gene calls are TRBV21-1 and TRBJ2-7; the table calls TRBD1, which could not be checked here. TRBV21-1 is reported as a pseudogene. CDR3 length equals 15 residues.

The chain joins TRBV28 to TRBJ2-1; weak D call: TRBD2 (6 bases). Germline V lookup: CDR1 MDHEN, CDR2 SYDVKM. Trimming took 3 bases from V and 7 from J, leaving 16 bases between them. This CDR3 is 15 amino acids long. The CDR3 loop reads CASSFLSGGVNEQFF. CDR3 nucleotides: TGTGCCAGCAGTTTTTTATCCGGGGGTGTTAATGAGCAGTTCTTC.

This clonotype was observed at least ten times. The chain carries TRBV30 and TRBJ2-2; D not resolved. CDR3 length: 11 residues. V lost 3 bases to trimming and J lost 6 bases, with 5 bases between them. Germline CDR1 is GTSNPN and CDR2 is SVGIG (reference sequence). CDR3 protein: CAWRIPGELFF. For the CDR3, the DNA is TGTGCCTGGAGGATTCCCGGGGAGCTGTTTTTT.

This clonotype showed up just a few times. This chain joins TRBV9 and TRBJ1-1; 8 nucleotides line up with TRBD1. The CDR3 extends over 15 amino acids. V dropped 4 bases and J dropped 4; count of bases not matched to a gene: 9. Per germline, CDR1 SGDLS and CDR2 YYNGEE. CDR3 amino acids: CASSSRTGRSTEAFF. CDR3 coding DNA: TGTGCCAGCAGCTCTAGGACAGGGAGGAGCACTGAAGCTTTCTTT.

In its sample, this clonotype was seen many times. The gene calls are TRBV12-3 or TRBV12-4 and TRBJ1-2; tentative D call: TRBD1 (5 bases). With 5 bases removed from V and 2 bases from J, the gap between germline ends came to 12 bases. This CDR3 is 14 amino acids long. CDR3: CASSRGGENYGYTF. The CDR3 DNA reads as TGTGCCAGCAGTCGGGGAGGGGAGAACTATGGCTACACCTTC.

This clonotype was found a few times. The chain has TRBV28 and TRBJ2-7, with 14 bases fitting TRBD2. Germline loops: CDR1 MDHEN, CDR2 SYDVKM. Germline trimming cut 5 bases from V and 6 bases from J; bases unmatched to any gene: 9. The CDR3 is 16 residues long. CDR3 region: CASSLSGTSGGTEQYV. The CDR3 DNA follows: TGTGCCAGCAGTCTGTCCGGGACTAGCGGGGGAACCGAGCAGTACGTC.

The CDR3: CASSGVRDTEAFF. CDR3 DNA sequence: TGTGCCAGCAGTGGCGTAAGGGACACTGAAGCTTTCTTT. This chain joins TRBV2 and TRBJ1-1; D remains ambiguous. V was clipped by 4 bases and J by 3 bases, with 9 bases between them. CDR3 length: 13 residues. CDR1 SNHLY and CDR2 FYNNEI come from the germline V gene.

In its sample, this clonotype was seen a few times. This rearrangement joins TRBV12-3 or TRBV12-4 to TRBJ2-2, with D tentatively TRBD2 (6 bases). V gave up 4 bases and J gave up 5 bases, with 11 bases separating them. CDR3 length: 14 amino acids. The CDR3 nucleotides are TGTGCCAGCAGTTCGGGACTTTCGACCGGGGAGCTGTTTTTT. Protein sequence: CASSSGLSTGELFF.

This clonotype was picked up a small number of times. The chain combines TRBV6-6 with TRBJ1-3; no firm D call. Germline loops: CDR1 MNHNY, CDR2 SVGAGI (reference sequence). Trimming cost V 5 bases and J 0 bases, with 14 bases left between them. This CDR3 contains 16 residues. The CDR3: CASSPKRALSGNTIYF. CDR3 nucleotide sequence: TGTGCCAGCAGTCCAAAAAGGGCCCTCTCTGGAAACACCATATATTTT.

This clonotype was counted between two and nine times. The V gene is TRBV5-1, the J gene TRBJ2-7; 7 bases are a match to TRBD1. J lost 0 bases, V lost 5 bases, and 8 bases had no gene match. CDR3 size: 15 residues. CDR1 and CDR2 (germline): SGHRS, YFSETQ. CDR3 in amino acids: CASSDPGQSSYEQYF. The CDR3 DNA reads as TGCGCCAGCAGTGACCCGGGACAGAGCTCCTACGAGCAGTACTTC. Using reference TRBV5-1 and TRBJ2-7 for the parts outside the CDR3, the full variable domain is KAGVTQTPRYLIKTRGQQVTLSCSPISGHRSVSWYQQTPGQGLQFLFEYFSETQRNKGNFPGRFSGRQFSNSRSEMNVSTLELGDSALYLCASSDPGQSSYEQYFGPGTRLTVT.

This clonotype appeared a few times. This rearrangement joins TRBV7-2 to TRBJ2-5; D not resolved. The CDR3 totals 13 residues. Per germline, CDR1 SGHTA and CDR2 FQGNSA. V shed 5 bases and J shed 3 bases, with 10 bases lying between them. Here the CDR3 reads CASSPTREETQYF. CDR3 nucleotide sequence: TGTGCCAGCAGCCCGACGCGAGAAGAGACCCAGTACTTC. The variable domain in full, completed from reference TRBV7-2 and TRBJ2-5, reads GAGVSQSPSNKVTEKGKDVELRCDPISGHTALYWYRQSLGQGLEFLIYFQGNSAPDKSGLPSDRFSAERTGGSVSTLTIQRTQQEDSAVYLCASSPTREETQYFGPGTRLLVL.

The table lists this clonotype with a few counts. This chain uses TRBV7-3 with TRBJ1-2; 8 nucleotides match TRBD1. Germline V gives CDR1 SGHTA, CDR2 FQGTGA. After removal of 5 bases from V and 8 bases from J, the junction contained 13 bases not matched to a gene. This CDR3 has 15 residues. The CDR3 region has the DNA TGTGCCAGCAGCCCGGGGACAGGCCGCCCTGAAGGCTACACCTTC. Its translation: CASSPGTGRPEGYTF. The entire variable domain, with the rest obtained from reference TRBV7-3 and TRBJ1-2, is as follows: GAGVSQTPSNKVTEKGKYVELRCDPISGHTALYWYRQSLGQGPEFLIYFQGTGAADDSGLPNDRFFAVRPEGSVSTLKIQRTERGDSAVYLCASSPGTGRPEGYTFGSGTRLTVV.

The chain couples TRBV7-8 to TRBJ1-2; TRBD1 agrees at 10 bases. CDR1 and CDR2 (germline): SGHVS, FQNEAQ. This CDR3 spans 16 amino acids. Trimming took 0 bases from V and 8 from J; bases not matched to a gene: 9. In DNA form, the CDR3 reads TGTGCCAGCAGCTTAGCGAGTAGGGGGGACAGGGGAGGCTACACCTTC. Residues: CASSLASRGDRGGYTF.

This clonotype has ten or more counts. CDR3 in amino acids: CSARDRGQFNQPQHF. The CDR3 nucleotides are TGCAGTGCTAGAGATCGAGGACAGTTCAATCAGCCCCAGCATTTT. The rearrangement uses TRBV20-1 and TRBJ1-5, with D tentatively TRBD1 (6 bases). The V and J ends lost 0 bases and 3 bases respectively, with 12 bases between them. This CDR3 region has 15 residues. Germline V gene lookup returns CDR1 DFQATT and CDR2 SNEGSKA (reference sequence).

This clonotype showed up just a few times. The chain links TRBV7-2 to TRBJ1-5; D is unclear. Germline CDR1 SGHTA, CDR2 FQGNSA. This CDR3 has 14 residues. Trimming shortened V by 4 bases and J by 0 bases, and 7 bases separated the two germline ends. The CDR3 loop reads CASSYDNSNQPQHF. DNA of the CDR3: TGTGCCAGCAGCTACGACAATAGCAATCAGCCCCAGCATTTT.

This clonotype has ten or more counts. The chain joins TRBV5-6 to TRBJ1-1, with D perhaps matching TRBD1 (5 bases). The CDR3 consists of 11 residues. The germline gives CDR1 SGHDT, CDR2 YYEEEE. V shed 5 bases and J shed 10 bases, with 12 bases lying between them. The chain's CDR3 is CASSRGGRAFF. The CDR3 nucleotides are TGTGCCAGCAGTCGTGGGGGGAGAGCTTTCTTT. The variable domain in full, completed from reference TRBV5-6 and TRBJ1-1, reads DAGVTQSPTHLIKTRGQQVTLRCSPKSGHDTVSWYQQALGQGPQFIFQYYEEEERQRGNFPDRFSGHQFPNYSSELNVNALLLGDSALYLCASSRGGRAFFGQGTRLTVV.

This clonotype was seen a few times. The chain is built from TRBV12-3 or TRBV12-4 and TRBJ2-3; D is uncertain. Trimming shortened V by 5 bases and J by 3 bases, and 3 bases separated the two germline ends. This CDR3 contains 11 residues. The CDR3 region is CASSITDTQYF. The CDR3 coding sequence is TGTGCCAGCAGTATAACAGATACGCAGTATTTT.

There are many counts of this clonotype. The V and J genes are TRBV23-1 and TRBJ1-4, with 10 bases aligning to TRBD1. TRBV23-1 qualifies as an ORF whose function is uncertain. With V trimmed by 3 bases and J by 6 bases, 13 bases remained unmatched. This CDR3 contains 18 residues. The CDR3 loop reads CASSQSSPDRGLHEKLFF. Here the CDR3 DNA reads TGCGCCAGCAGTCAGTCAAGTCCCGACAGGGGGCTTCATGAAAAACTGTTTTTT.

This clonotype has only one observation. The chain carries TRBV9 and TRBJ1-2; D gene uncertain. The V end lost 0 bases, the J end lost 1 base, and 13 bases lay between the germline ends. CDR3 length: 16 residues. CDR1 is SGDLS and CDR2 is YYNGEE in the germline V gene. The CDR3 nucleotides are TGTGCCAGCAGCGTAGCGCTGGGGAGGGTTAACTATGGCTACACCTTC. Its protein is CASSVALGRVNYGYTF.

This clonotype came up many times. The CDR3 loop is CAWSRGAISGNTIYF. The CDR3 DNA is TGTGCCTGGAGTAGGGGGGCCATCTCTGGAAACACCATATATTTT. V usage is TRBV30 and J usage is TRBJ1-3; D might be TRBD1 (6 bases). The CDR3 is made up of 15 amino acids. The germline V gene has CDR1 GTSNPN and CDR2 SVGIG (reference sequence). Trimming stripped 2 bases from V and 0 bases from J, with 11 bases between.

Here the CDR3 DNA reads TGTGCCAGCAGTTACTCCGTCAGGACGGGAGGCTACACCTTC. Its protein product is CASSYSVRTGGYTF. The rearrangement joins TRBV6-5 to TRBJ1-2; D unresolved. V dropped 0 bases and J dropped 8 bases, with 13 bases sitting between them. The CDR3 spans 14 residues. Germline values: CDR1 MNHEY, CDR2 SVGAGI.